The clone carrying this T cell receptor beta chain was seen a handful of times. This entry belongs to a study of T-cell memory formation after mild COVID-19. TCRdb re-derived calls from the 5' RACE reads in MiXCR, one entry per CDR3 protein. This sample yields about 340,000 distinct CDR3 sequences, of which 10% to 15% are seen a single time; 20% to 25% belongs to the top ten. Sequences were obtained from PBMCs or a T cell subset sorted from them (not recorded which). This TCR was recovered from a man between 18 and 29 years old who had mild COVID-19 (a few samples of this study predate the infection). Cell type and time point are not known.

The CDR3 DNA follows: TGCAGTGCTAGACAGACAGGGGGCTTACAGCCCCAGCATTTT. Its protein is CSARQTGGLQPQHF. The gene calls are TRBV20-1 and TRBJ1-5, with 10 bases fitting TRBD1. This CDR3 spans 14 amino acids. The germline V gene encodes CDR1 DFQATT and CDR2 SNEGSKA (reference sequence). J gave up 7 bases and V 2 bases, and 5 bases lay outside the gene matches.